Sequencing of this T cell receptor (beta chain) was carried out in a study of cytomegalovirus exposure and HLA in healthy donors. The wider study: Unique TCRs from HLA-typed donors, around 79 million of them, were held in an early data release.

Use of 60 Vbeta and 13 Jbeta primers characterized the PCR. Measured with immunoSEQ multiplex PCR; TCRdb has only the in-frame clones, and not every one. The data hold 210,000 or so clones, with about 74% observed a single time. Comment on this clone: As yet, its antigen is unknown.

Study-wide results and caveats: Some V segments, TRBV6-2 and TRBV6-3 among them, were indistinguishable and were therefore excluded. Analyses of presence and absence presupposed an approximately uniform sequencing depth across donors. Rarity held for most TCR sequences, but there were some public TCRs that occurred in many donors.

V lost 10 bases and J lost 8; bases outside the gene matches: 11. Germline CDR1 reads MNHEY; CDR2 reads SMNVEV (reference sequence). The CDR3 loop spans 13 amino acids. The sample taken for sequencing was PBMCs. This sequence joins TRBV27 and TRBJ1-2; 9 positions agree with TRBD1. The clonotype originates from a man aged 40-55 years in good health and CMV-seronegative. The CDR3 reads CATRDRDSPGYTF. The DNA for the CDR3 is TGTGCCACGAGGGACAGGGATTCACCCGGCTACACCTTC.